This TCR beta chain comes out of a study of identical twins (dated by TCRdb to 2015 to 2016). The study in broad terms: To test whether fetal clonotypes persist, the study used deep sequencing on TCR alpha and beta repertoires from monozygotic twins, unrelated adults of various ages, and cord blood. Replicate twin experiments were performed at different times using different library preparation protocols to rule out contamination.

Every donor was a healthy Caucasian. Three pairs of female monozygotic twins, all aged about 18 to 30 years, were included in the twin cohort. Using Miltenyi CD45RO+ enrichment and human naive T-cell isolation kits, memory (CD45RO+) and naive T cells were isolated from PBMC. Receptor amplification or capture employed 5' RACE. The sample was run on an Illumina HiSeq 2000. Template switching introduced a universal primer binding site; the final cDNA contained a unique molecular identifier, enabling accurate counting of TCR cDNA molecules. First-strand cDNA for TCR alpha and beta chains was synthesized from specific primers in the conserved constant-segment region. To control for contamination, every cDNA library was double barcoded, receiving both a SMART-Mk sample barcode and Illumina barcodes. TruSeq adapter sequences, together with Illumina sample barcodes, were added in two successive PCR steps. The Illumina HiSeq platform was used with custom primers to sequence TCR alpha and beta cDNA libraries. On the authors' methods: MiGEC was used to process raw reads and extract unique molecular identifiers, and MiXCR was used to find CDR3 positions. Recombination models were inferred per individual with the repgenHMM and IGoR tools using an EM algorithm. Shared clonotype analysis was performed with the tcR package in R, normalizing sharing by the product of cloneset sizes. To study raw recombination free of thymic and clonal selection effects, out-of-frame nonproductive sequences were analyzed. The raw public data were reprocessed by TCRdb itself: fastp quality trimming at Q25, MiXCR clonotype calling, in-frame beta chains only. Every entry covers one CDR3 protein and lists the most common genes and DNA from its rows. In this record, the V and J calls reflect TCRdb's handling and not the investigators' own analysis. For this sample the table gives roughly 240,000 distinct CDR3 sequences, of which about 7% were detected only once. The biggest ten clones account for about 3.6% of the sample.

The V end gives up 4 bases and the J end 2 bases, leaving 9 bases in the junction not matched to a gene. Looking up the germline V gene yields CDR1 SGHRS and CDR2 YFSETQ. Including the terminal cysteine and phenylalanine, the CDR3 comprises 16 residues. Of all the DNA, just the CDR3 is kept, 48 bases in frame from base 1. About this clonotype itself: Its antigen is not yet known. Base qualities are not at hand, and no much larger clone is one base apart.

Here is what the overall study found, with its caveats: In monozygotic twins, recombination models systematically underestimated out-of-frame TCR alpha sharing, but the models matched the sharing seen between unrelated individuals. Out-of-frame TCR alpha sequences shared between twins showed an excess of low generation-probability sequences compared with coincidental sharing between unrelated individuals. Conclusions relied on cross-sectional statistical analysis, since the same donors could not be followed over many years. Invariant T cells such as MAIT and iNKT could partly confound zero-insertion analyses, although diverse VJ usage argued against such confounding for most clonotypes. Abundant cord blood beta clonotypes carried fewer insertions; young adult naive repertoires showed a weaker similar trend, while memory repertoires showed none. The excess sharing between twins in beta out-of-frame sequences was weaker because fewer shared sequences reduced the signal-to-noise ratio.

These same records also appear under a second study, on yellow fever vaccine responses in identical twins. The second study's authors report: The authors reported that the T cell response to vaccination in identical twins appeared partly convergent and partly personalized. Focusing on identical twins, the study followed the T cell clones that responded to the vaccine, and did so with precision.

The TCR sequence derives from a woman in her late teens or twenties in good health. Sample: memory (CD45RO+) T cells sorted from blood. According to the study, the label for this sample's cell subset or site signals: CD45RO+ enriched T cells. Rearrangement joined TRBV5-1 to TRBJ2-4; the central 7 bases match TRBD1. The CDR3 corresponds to CASSPGQSVSKNIQYF. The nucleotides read TGCGCCAGCAGCCCGGGACAGTCTGTTTCCAAAAACATTCAGTACTTC.